This TCR beta chain was identified during a study of blood T cell repertoires in COVID-19. In the study overall: Specimens from acute and convalescent COVID-19 originated in the United States, Italy and Spain. T cells, B-cell-depleted T cells, or PBMCs provided the cDNA or gDNA that served as material.

Each exposed participant met a COVID-19 case in the 2 weeks preceding study entry. Trimming took off 3 bases at V and 7 bases at J, with 10 bases between the two ends. CDR3 length equals 14 residues. Germline V gives CDR1 ENHRY, CDR2 SYGVKD. Generated by immunoSEQ multiplex PCR, the TCRdb table keeps only in-frame clones and is missing some. The data hold more than 250,000 clones, with roughly 80% observed a single time. The chain employs TRBV10-3 and TRBJ1-6; D is ambiguous. The receptor's source is a man aged 40-49 years who had been exposed to COVID-19. Sequencing input: PBMCs or T cells enriched from blood (not recorded which). The CDR3 here is CAISDRSSNSPLHF. The CDR3 nucleotides read TGTGCCATCAGTGATCGTTCTTCCAATTCACCCCTCCACTTT.